One sample yielded the 13 T cell receptor beta chains listed below, sequenced in a study of radiotherapy plus CTLA-4 blockade in lung cancer. Assay: immunoSEQ multiplex PCR; the TCRdb copy retains only in-frame clones and omits some. This sample yields about 95,000 clones, of which approximately 78% are seen a single time; 3.4% belongs to the top ten. Sequences were derived from peripheral blood, sampled from a patient treated with radiotherapy plus ipilimumab. All receptors derive from a human donor with non-small cell lung cancer who had a partial response to radiotherapy plus ipilimumab.

This clone was counted a single time. The chain recombines TRBV7-3 with TRBJ2-3; D not certain. The germline CDR1 and CDR2 sequences are SGHTA and FQGTGA. This CDR3 is 16 amino acids long. Trimming cost V 3 bases and J 1 base, with 14 bases left between them. CDR3 amino acids: CASSLGAFSGTDTQYF. The CDR3 nucleotides are TGTGCCAGCAGCTTGGGTGCTTTCAGCGGCACAGATACGCAGTATTTT.

The V call is TRBV18, the J call TRBJ2-3; no clear D gene. Germline V CDR1 and CDR2: KGHSH, LQKENI. V lost 8 bases and J lost 4, with 13 bases in between. The CDR3 is 13 residues long. The DNA of the CDR3 is TGTGCCAGCCAATATACTGATGCAGATACGCAGTATTTT. It encodes CASQYTDADTQYF.

The chain employs TRBV18 and TRBJ1-1, with TRBD1 as a possible D gene (6 bases). Germline CDR1 KGHSH, CDR2 LQKENI. This CDR3 has 16 amino acids. Deletions cut 0 bases from V and 8 bases from J, with 19 bases between. The CDR3 nucleotides are TGTGCCAGCTCACCACCGGGAGGGGGAGAACAAAGAGAAGCTTTCTTT. Its translation is CASSPPGGGEQREAFF.

The J gene is TRBJ1-3, the V gene TRBV7-2, with 9 bases fitting TRBD1. V dropped 1 base and J dropped 8; count of bases not matched to a gene: 6. This CDR3 has 15 residues. CDR1 and CDR2 (germline): SGHTA, FQGNSA. DNA for the CDR3: TGTGCCAGCAGCTTAGAGGGGACAGGGATAGACACCATATATTTT. This codes for CASSLEGTGIDTIYF.

Only one count was recorded for this clone. The chain employs TRBV27 and TRBJ2-7; 7 bases are a match to TRBD2. Per the germline V gene, CDR1 is MNHEY and CDR2 is SMNVEV (reference sequence). V lost 6 bases to trimming and J lost 3 bases; unmatched junction nucleotides: 8. The CDR3 covers 14 residues. CDR3 in amino acids: CASSPWEGLYEQYF. In nucleotides, the CDR3 is TGTGCCAGCAGCCCGTGGGAGGGGCTCTACGAGCAGTACTTC.

This chain joins TRBV10-1 and TRBJ2-1, with D possibly being TRBD2 (6 bases). Germline values: CDR1 WNHNN, CDR2 SYGVQD (reference sequence). This CDR3 is 15 amino acids long. The V end was cut by 2 bases, the J end by 8 bases, with 16 bases between. The CDR3 DNA reads as TGCGCCAGCAGTGAGACGGACGGGAGTAGAGATGAGCAGTTCTTC. It encodes CASSETDGSRDEQFF.

The CDR3 bases are TGTGCCAGCAGTATAGGGGACACCATATATTTT. It specifies CASSIGDTIYF. V usage is TRBV25-1 and J usage is TRBJ1-3; the D gene is possibly TRBD1 (5 bases). CDR1 MGHDK and CDR2 SYGVNS come from the germline V gene. The CDR3 has 11 residues. The ends were cut back, 5 bases at V and 8 bases at J, with 7 bases in the middle.

Here the CDR3 reads CASSLLASGPDTQYF. As DNA, the CDR3 is TGTGCCAGCAGCCTTCTAGCGAGTGGCCCAGATACGCAGTATTTT. The gene calls are TRBV6-6 and TRBJ2-3, with a weak D call TRBD2 (6 bases). The germline CDR1 and CDR2 sequences are MNHNY and SVGAGI (reference sequence). Trimming took 6 bases from V and 4 from J, leaving 17 bases between them. The CDR3 totals 15 residues.

The chain joins TRBV18 to TRBJ1-2, with TRBD1 identical over 7 bases. The CDR3 length is 15 residues. CDR1 is KGHSH, CDR2 LQKENI, per germline. The V and J ends lost 3 bases and 2 bases, in that order; junction bases with no gene match: 6. CDR3 in amino acids: CASSPDRRTNYGYTF. The CDR3 DNA is TGTGCCAGCTCACCGGACAGGAGAACCAACTATGGCTACACCTTC.

The rearrangement links TRBV9 to TRBJ1-1; TRBD1 agrees at 7 bases. The germline V gene has CDR1 SGDLS and CDR2 YYNGEE. This CDR3 region has 14 residues. Losses at the gene ends were 4 bases for V and 0 bases for J; bases not matched to a gene: 3. As DNA, the CDR3 is TGTGCCAGCAGCTTCGGACAGGTGAACACTGAAGCTTTCTTT. Protein sequence: CASSFGQVNTEAFF. Together with reference TRBV9 and TRBJ1-1, the CDR3 gives the full variable domain: DSGVTQTPKHLITATGQRVTLRCSPRSGDLSVYWYQQSLDQGLQFLIQYYNGEERAKGNILERFSAQQFPDLHSELNLSSLELGDSALYFCASSFGQVNTEAFFGQGTRLTVV.

This clone has just one count. The chain employs TRBV6-6 and TRBJ2-7, with 7 bases matching TRBD1. Germline V gene lookup returns CDR1 MNHNY and CDR2 SVGAGI (reference sequence). The CDR3 totals 14 residues. J gave up 5 bases and V 5 bases, and 9 bases lay outside the gene matches. CDR3 loop: CASSLPTGSDEQYF. CDR3 in DNA: TGTGCCAGCAGTCTCCCGACAGGGAGTGACGAGCAGTACTTC.

This clone occurred once. The chain links TRBV5-1 to TRBJ1-2; perhaps TRBD1 as D (6 bases). This CDR3 has 14 residues. From germline, CDR1 is SGHRS and CDR2 YFSETQ. Trimming shortened V by 0 bases and J by 8 bases, and 14 bases separated the two germline ends. The CDR3 region has the DNA TGCGCCAGCAGCTTGGCTAAGGAGACAGGAGGCTACACCTTC. It is translated as CASSLAKETGGYTF.

In its sample, this clone was seen once. This chain connects TRBV10-3 to TRBJ2-2, with TRBD1 matching 9 bases. Germline lookup yields CDR1 ENHRY and CDR2 SYGVKD. This CDR3 is built from 13 residues. V gave up 7 bases and J gave up 9 bases; unmatched junction bases: 6. This chain's CDR3 is CAINPGQGRELFF. The CDR3 nucleotides are TGTGCCATCAATCCGGGACAGGGTCGGGAGCTGTTTTTT.